The clone carrying this T cell receptor beta chain was detected many times. Its target is not known. Trimming took off 0 bases at V and 7 bases at J, with 10 bases between the two ends. CDR1 is LGHDT and CDR2 is YNNKEL in the germline V gene (reference sequence). This CDR3 contains 15 residues. These data come from a study of spatial heterogeneity in lung cancer. Points from the study as a whole: TCRs found ubiquitously expanded in tumor appeared in blood more at resection than at follow-up.

The time point: sample taken at primary tumor resection. Without sorting, whole RNA was sequenced from tumor, nontumor lung or frozen PBMC. The donor group consisted of approximately 77 patients who had untreated, early-stage non-small cell lung cancer. Each molecule of TCR cDNA was tagged with one unique molecular identifier. TCRdb reprocessed the 5' RACE reads via MiXCR and lists one record per CDR3 protein. The sample consists of tens of thousands of distinct CDR3 sequences, around 7.2% of them appearing once. This TCR derives from a male donor with early-stage non-small cell lung cancer. This sample comprised PBMCs, obtained at surgery. The chain employs TRBV3-1 and TRBJ1-6; D may be TRBD1 (5 bases). The CDR3 region has the DNA TGTGCCAGCAGCCAAGATTCGGGGGGAAATTCACCCCTCCACTTT. It codes for CASSQDSGGNSPLHF.